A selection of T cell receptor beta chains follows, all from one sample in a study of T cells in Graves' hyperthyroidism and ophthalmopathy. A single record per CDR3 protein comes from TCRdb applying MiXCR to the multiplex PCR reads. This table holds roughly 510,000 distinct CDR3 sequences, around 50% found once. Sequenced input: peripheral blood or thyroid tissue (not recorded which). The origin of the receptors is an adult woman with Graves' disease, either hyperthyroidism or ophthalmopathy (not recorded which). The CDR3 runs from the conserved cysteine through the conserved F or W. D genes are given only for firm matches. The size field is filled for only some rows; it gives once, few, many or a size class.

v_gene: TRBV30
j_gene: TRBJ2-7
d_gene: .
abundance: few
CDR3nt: TGTGCCTGGAGTGTGAACTACGAGCAGTACTTC
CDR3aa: CAWSVNYEQYF

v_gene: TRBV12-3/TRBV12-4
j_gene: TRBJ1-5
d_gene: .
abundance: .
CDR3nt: TGTGCCAGCGGGGGGTACGGATCCGATCAGCCCCAGCATTTT
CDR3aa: CASGGYGSDQPQHF

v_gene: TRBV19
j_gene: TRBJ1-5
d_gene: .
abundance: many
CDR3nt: TGTGCCAGTAGTCCCAGTTTGGGACCAAATCAGCCCCAGCATTTT
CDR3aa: CASSPSLGPNQPQHF

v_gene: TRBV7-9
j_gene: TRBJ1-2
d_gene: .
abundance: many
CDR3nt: TGTGCCAGCAGCTTCACAGGGAGTAACTATGGCTACACCTTC
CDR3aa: CASSFTGSNYGYTF

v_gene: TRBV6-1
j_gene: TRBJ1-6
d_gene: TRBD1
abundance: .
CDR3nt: TGTGCCAGCAGATCCGGGGACAGGCAGAATTCACCCCTCCACTTT
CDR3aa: CASRSGDRQNSPLHF

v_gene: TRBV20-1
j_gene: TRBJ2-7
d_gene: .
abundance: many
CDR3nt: TGCAGTGCTCGTCGGGGGAGGCGGACACAACCCGAGCAGTACTTC
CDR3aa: CSARRGRRTQPEQYF

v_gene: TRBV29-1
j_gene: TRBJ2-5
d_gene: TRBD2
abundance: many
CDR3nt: TGCAGCGTTGCTCTGGCTAGCGGGAGTGGTGAGACCCAGTACTTC
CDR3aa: CSVALASGSGETQYF

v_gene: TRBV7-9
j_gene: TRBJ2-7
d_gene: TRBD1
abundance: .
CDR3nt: TGTGCCAGCAGCTTTTTCACCGGGACAGGCAGCTACGAGCAGTACTTC
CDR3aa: CASSFFTGTGSYEQYF

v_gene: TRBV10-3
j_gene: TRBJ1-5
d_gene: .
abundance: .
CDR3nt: TGTGCCAGCAGTTATGGGACACCAGATCAGCCCCAGCATTTT
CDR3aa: CASSYGTPDQPQHF

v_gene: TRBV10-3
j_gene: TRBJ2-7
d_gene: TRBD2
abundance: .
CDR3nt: TGTGCCATCAGTGCGGGGCTAGCGGGAGGGGGAGAGCAGTACTTC
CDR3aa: CAISAGLAGGGEQYF

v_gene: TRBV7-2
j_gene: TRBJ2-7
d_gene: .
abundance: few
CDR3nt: TGTGCCAGCTCACCACCCACAAACCCCTACGAGCAGTACTTC
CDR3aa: CASSPPTNPYEQYF

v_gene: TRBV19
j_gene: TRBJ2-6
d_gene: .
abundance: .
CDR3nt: TGTGCCAGTAGTATTCGGGACTCTGGGGCCAACGTCCTGACTTTC
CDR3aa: CASSIRDSGANVLTF

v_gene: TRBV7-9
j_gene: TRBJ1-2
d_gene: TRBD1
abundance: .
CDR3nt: TGTGCCAGCAGCCAAGATAGGACAGGGGACGATGGCTACACCTTC
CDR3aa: CASSQDRTGDDGYTF

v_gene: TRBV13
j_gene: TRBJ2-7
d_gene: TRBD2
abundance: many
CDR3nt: TGTGCCAGCAGCGCTAGCGGGACCACCTACGAGCAGTACTTC
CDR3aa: CASSASGTTYEQYF

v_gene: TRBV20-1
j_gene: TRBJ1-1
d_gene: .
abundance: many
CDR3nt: TGCAGTGCTAGAGTATCGGGGCGGACGAACACTGAAGCTTTCTTT
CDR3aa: CSARVSGRTNTEAFF

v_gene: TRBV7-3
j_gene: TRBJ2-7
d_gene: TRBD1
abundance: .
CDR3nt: TGTGCCAGCAGCTCGGGACAGCCAGCCTACGAGCAGTACTTC
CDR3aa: CASSSGQPAYEQYF

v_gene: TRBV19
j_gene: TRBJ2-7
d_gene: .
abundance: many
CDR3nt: TGTGCCAGTAGTCCGGCTCTCCATTCCTACGAGCAGTACTTC
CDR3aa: CASSPALHSYEQYF

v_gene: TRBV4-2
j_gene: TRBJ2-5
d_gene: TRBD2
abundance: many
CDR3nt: TGTGCCAGCAGCCAAGGAGCGGGGATCCAAGAGACCCAGTACTTC
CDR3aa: CASSQGAGIQETQYF

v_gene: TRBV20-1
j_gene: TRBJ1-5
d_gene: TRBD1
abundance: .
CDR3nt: TGCAGTGCTAGAGCGGGACAGGTCAATCAGCCCCAGCATTTT
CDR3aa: CSARAGQVNQPQHF

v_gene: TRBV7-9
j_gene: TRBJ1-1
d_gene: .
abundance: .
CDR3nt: TGTGCCAGCAGGTCAGGACCGGTTGAAGCTTCCTTT
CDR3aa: CASRSGPVEASF

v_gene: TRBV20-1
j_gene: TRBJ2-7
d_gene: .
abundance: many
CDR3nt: TGCAGTGCTAGTCGTGGTTCCTACGAGCAGTACTTC
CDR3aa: CSASRGSYEQYF

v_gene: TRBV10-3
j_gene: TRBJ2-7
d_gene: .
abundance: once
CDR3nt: TGTGCCATCAGTGAGGGGACGGTGGGGCTCGTCCCGGGGGAGCAGTACTTC
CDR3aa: CAISEGTVGLVPGEQYF

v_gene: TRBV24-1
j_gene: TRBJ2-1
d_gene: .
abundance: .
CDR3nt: TGTGCCACCAGTGATGGACAGGGTGGGACTAGAAATGAGCAGTTCTTC
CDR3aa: CATSDGQGGTRNEQFF

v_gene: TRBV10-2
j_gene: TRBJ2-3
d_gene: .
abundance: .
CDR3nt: TGCGCCAGCAGTGGGGGGACTCTGAAACGCACAGATACGCAGTATTTT
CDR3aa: CASSGGTLKRTDTQYF

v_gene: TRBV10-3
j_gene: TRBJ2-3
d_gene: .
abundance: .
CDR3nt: TGTGCCATCACCCAGGACTACCTCACAGATACGCAGTATTTT
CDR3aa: CAITQDYLTDTQYF

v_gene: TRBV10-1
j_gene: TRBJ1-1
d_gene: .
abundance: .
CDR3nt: TGCGCCAGCAGTGGCGAGTCGAGCAACACTGAAGCTTTCTTT
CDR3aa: CASSGESSNTEAFF

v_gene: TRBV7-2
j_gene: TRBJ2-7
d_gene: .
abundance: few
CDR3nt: TGTGCCAGCAGCAGGGGGTACTACGAGCAGTACTTC
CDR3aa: CASSRGYYEQYF

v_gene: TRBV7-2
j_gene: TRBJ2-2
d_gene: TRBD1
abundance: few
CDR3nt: TGTGCCAGCAGTTACAGACCGGGACAGGGATGGACCGGGGAGCTGTTTTTT
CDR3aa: CASSYRPGQGWTGELFF

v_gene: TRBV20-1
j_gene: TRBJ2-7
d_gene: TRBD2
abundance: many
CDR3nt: TGCAGTGCAGACACTAGCGGGAGTGGAGTCAGTACGTTTAGGGAGCAGTACTTC
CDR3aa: CSADTSGSGVSTFREQYF

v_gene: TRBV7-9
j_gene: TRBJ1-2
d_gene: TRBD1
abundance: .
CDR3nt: TGTGCCAGCAGCAGGACAGGGTTGGCGGGCTACACCTTC
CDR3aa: CASSRTGLAGYTF

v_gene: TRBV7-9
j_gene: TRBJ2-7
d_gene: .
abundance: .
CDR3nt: TGCGCCAGCAGCTCCTGGGACGGCTCCTACGAGCAGTACTTC
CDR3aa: CASSSWDGSYEQYF

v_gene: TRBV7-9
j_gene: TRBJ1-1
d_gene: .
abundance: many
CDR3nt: TGTGCCAGCAGCTTAGAAAACAGGGCTAATGAAGCTTTCTTT
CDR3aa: CASSLENRANEAFF

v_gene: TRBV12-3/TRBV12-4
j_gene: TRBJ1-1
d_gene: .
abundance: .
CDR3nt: TGTGCCAGCCTGGGCCTGGGATCGAACACTGAAGCTTTCTTT
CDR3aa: CASLGLGSNTEAFF

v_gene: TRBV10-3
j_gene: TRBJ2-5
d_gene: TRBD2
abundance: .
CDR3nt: TGTGCCATCAGTGAGTCGTTCCGACTAGCGGGGACCCAGTACTTC
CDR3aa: CAISESFRLAGTQYF

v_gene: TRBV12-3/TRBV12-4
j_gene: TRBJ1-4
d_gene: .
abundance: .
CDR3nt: TGTGCCGGCAGGGGAGGATCTGAAAAACTGTTTTTT
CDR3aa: CAGRGGSEKLFF

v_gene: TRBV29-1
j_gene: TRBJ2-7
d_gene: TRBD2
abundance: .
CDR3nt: TGCAGCGTGGTAGCGGGCAACTCCTACGAGCAGTACTTC
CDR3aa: CSVVAGNSYEQYF

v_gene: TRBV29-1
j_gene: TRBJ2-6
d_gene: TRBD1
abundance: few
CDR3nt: TGCAGCGTCCTGACAGGGGCGCCCGGGGCCAACGTCCTGACTTTC
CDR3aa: CSVLTGAPGANVLTF

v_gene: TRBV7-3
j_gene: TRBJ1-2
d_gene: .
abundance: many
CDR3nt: TGTGCCAGCAGCCTAAGGGGCGGAGGGGAAGGCTACACCTTC
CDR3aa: CASSLRGGGEGYTF

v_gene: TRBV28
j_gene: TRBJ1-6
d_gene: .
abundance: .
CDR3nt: TGTGCGGCGCAGGGTGACTATAATTCACCCCTCCACTTT
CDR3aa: CAAQGDYNSPLHF

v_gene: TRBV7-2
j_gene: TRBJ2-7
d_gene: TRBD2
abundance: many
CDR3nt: TGTGCCAGCAGCTCTTTAGCGGGTGGGGCCTACGAGCAGTACTTC
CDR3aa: CASSSLAGGAYEQYF

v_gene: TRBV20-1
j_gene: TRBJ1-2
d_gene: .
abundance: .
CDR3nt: TGCAAACCACCCTTCGTCGGGGCTGGCTATGGCTACACCTTC
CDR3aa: CKPPFVGAGYGYTF

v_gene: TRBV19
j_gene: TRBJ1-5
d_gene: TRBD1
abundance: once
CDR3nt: TGTGCCAGTAGTATAGTGGGGACAGGGGGAATTCAGCCCCAGCATTTT
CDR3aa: CASSIVGTGGIQPQHF

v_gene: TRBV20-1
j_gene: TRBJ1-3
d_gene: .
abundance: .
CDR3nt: TGCAGTGCTAAACAACACTGGACAGTTGGAAACACCATATATTTT
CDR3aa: CSAKQHWTVGNTIYF

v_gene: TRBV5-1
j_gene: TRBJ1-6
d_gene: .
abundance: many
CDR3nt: TGCGCCAGCAGCTCCGAATTTAATTCACCCCTCCACTTT
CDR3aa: CASSSEFNSPLHF

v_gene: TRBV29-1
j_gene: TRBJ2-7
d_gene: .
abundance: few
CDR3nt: TGCAGCTTAGACAGGACCAGCTACGAGCAGTACTTC
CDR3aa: CSLDRTSYEQYF

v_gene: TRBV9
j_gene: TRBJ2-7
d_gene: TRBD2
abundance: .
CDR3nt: TGTGCCAGCAGCGTCCTCTCTAGCGGACTCTACGAGCAGTACTTC
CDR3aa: CASSVLSSGLYEQYF

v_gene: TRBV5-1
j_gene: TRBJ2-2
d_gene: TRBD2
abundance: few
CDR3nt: TGCGCCAGCAGCGTCGGGCTAGCGGGAAAGACCGGGGAGCTGTTTTTT
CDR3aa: CASSVGLAGKTGELFF

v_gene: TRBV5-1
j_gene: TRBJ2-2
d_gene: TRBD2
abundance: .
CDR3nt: TGCGCCAGCAGTCTAGCGGCAACCATGAACACCGGGGAGCTGTTTTTT
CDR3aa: CASSLAATMNTGELFF

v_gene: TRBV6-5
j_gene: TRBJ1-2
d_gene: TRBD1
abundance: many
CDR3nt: TGTGCCAGCAGCACCGACAGGGGCTATGGCTACACCTTC
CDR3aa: CASSTDRGYGYTF

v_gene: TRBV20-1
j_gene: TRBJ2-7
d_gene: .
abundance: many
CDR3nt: TGCAGTGCTAGGTTGGGCCGCGGTTACGAGCAGTACTTC
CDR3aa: CSARLGRGYEQYF

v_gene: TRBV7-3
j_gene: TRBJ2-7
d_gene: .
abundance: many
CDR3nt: TGTGCCAGCAGCTTATTCACGGGAAACGAGCAGTACTTC
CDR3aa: CASSLFTGNEQYF

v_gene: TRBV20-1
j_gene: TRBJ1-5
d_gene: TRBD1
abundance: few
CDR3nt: TGCAGTGCTACCCGGGACAGGGAGAATCAGCCCCAGCATTTT
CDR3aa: CSATRDRENQPQHF

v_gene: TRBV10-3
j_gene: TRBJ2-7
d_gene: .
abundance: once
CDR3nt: TGTGCCATCGGCCCCGGGACGGACTACGAGCAGTACTTC
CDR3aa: CAIGPGTDYEQYF

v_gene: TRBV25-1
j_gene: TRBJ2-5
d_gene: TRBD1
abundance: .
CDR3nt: TGTGCCAGCAGTGCGACAGGGGCACAAGAGACCCAGTACTTC
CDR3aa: CASSATGAQETQYF

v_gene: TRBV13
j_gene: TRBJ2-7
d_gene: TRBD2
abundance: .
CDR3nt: TGTGCCAGCAGCTTAGGTTCACTAGCGGGATCCGAGCAGTACTTC
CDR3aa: CASSLGSLAGSEQYF

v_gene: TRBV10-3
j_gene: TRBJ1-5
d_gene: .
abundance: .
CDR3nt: TGTGCTAGATCGGGTCTCAATCAGCCCCAGCATTTT
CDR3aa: CARSGLNQPQHF

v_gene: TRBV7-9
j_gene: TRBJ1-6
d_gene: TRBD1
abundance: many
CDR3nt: TGTGCCAGCAGCTTTATAACAGGGGCTAATTCACCCCTCCACTTT
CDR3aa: CASSFITGANSPLHF

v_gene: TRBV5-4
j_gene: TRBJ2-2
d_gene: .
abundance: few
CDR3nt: TGTGCCAGCAGCTCAGAGTTGGGCGGGGAGCTGTTTTTT
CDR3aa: CASSSELGGELFF

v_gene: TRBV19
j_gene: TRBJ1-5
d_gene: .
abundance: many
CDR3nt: TGTGCCAGTAGAGGGGTTAACAATCAGCCCCAGCATTTT
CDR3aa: CASRGVNNQPQHF